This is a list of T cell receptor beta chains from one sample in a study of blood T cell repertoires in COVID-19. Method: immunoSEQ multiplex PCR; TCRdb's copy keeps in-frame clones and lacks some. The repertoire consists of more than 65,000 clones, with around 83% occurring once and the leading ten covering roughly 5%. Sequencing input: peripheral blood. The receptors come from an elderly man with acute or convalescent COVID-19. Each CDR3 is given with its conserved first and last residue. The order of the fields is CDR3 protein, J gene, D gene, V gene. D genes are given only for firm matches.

cdr3_aa: CASSIGQGAMAGYTF; j_call: TRBJ1-2; d_call: TRBD1; v_call: TRBV6-5
cdr3_aa: CASSLVESYEQYF; j_call: TRBJ2-7; d_call: NA; v_call: TRBV7-9
cdr3_aa: CASSLTGIRTEAFF; j_call: TRBJ1-1; d_call: NA; v_call: TRBV28
cdr3_aa: CASSFMGREANVLTF; j_call: TRBJ2-6; d_call: NA; v_call: TRBV5-6
cdr3_aa: CASSLGLAGEETQYF; j_call: TRBJ2-5; d_call: TRBD2; v_call: TRBV11-2
cdr3_aa: CASSLDRGSDTQYF; j_call: TRBJ2-3; d_call: NA; v_call: TRBV11-3
cdr3_aa: CASIPGQGYTDTQYF; j_call: TRBJ2-3; d_call: TRBD1; v_call: TRBV28
cdr3_aa: CASSYRGGARTGELFF; j_call: TRBJ2-2; d_call: NA; v_call: TRBV7-2
cdr3_aa: CASSVTPTGQGNTGELFF; j_call: TRBJ2-2; d_call: TRBD1; v_call: TRBV5-1
cdr3_aa: CASSGSQIVTDTQYF; j_call: TRBJ2-3; d_call: NA; v_call: TRBV5-4
cdr3_aa: CASSIYRGTDTQYF; j_call: TRBJ2-3; d_call: TRBD1; v_call: TRBV19
cdr3_aa: CASSLAGEGTDTQYF; j_call: TRBJ2-3; d_call: TRBD2; v_call: TRBV5-1
cdr3_aa: CASRGSEETQYF; j_call: TRBJ2-5; d_call: NA; v_call: TRBV6-5
cdr3_aa: CASRGTSNTGELFF; j_call: TRBJ2-2; d_call: NA; v_call: TRBV28
cdr3_aa: CASSYGRGKGGTEAFF; j_call: TRBJ1-1; d_call: TRBD1; v_call: TRBV6-2/TRBV6-3
cdr3_aa: CASSRQRGLSYEQYF; j_call: TRBJ2-7; d_call: TRBD2; v_call: TRBV6-5
cdr3_aa: CAISEGGAGGSYNEQFF; j_call: TRBJ2-1; d_call: NA; v_call: TRBV10-3
cdr3_aa: CASSEPGTPRDNEQFF; j_call: TRBJ2-1; d_call: NA; v_call: TRBV6-1
cdr3_aa: CASSLVSGGTYGYTF; j_call: TRBJ1-2; d_call: TRBD1; v_call: TRBV28
cdr3_aa: CASSSGTGETQYF; j_call: TRBJ2-5; d_call: TRBD1; v_call: TRBV11-2
cdr3_aa: CASSSAANEQFF; j_call: TRBJ2-1; d_call: NA; v_call: TRBV6-6
cdr3_aa: CASSGPQGQYF; j_call: TRBJ2-5; d_call: NA; v_call: TRBV2
cdr3_aa: CASSDKNYGYTF; j_call: TRBJ1-2; d_call: NA; v_call: TRBV28
cdr3_aa: CASKTGGPGPQHF; j_call: TRBJ1-5; d_call: NA; v_call: TRBV19
cdr3_aa: CASSSIAGAYNEQFF; j_call: TRBJ2-1; d_call: TRBD2; v_call: TRBV27
cdr3_aa: CASRPSGVQETQYF; j_call: TRBJ2-5; d_call: NA; v_call: TRBV7-9
cdr3_aa: CASSEQGAYSGNTIYF; j_call: TRBJ1-3; d_call: TRBD1; v_call: TRBV6-1
cdr3_aa: CASSYRFGSRTDTQYF; j_call: TRBJ2-3; d_call: NA; v_call: TRBV6-2/TRBV6-3
cdr3_aa: CAIRTSPYNEQFF; j_call: TRBJ2-1; d_call: TRBD2; v_call: TRBV28
cdr3_aa: CASSMRGTNYGYTF; j_call: TRBJ1-2; d_call: NA; v_call: TRBV19
cdr3_aa: CASSLTSGRLQETQYF; j_call: TRBJ2-5; d_call: TRBD2; v_call: TRBV6-5
cdr3_aa: CASSDGGSSNTGELFF; j_call: TRBJ2-2; d_call: TRBD2; v_call: TRBV10-1
cdr3_aa: CASSPGGTGHNYGYTF; j_call: TRBJ1-2; d_call: TRBD1; v_call: TRBV28
cdr3_aa: CASGRATGTGNYNEQFF; j_call: TRBJ2-1; d_call: TRBD1; v_call: TRBV12-5
cdr3_aa: CASSLVPKNTEAFF; j_call: TRBJ1-1; d_call: NA; v_call: TRBV5-5
cdr3_aa: CAIHEGAGTQYF; j_call: TRBJ2-3; d_call: NA; v_call: TRBV28
cdr3_aa: CASSLGAGNHQETQYF; j_call: TRBJ2-5; d_call: NA; v_call: TRBV7-2
cdr3_aa: CASSPQFSREQYF; j_call: TRBJ2-7; d_call: NA; v_call: TRBV9
cdr3_aa: CASSLAELEGYTF; j_call: TRBJ1-2; d_call: NA; v_call: TRBV12-3/TRBV12-4
cdr3_aa: CASSNGIEETQYF; j_call: TRBJ2-5; d_call: NA; v_call: TRBV5-1
cdr3_aa: CASSAPGTPLNYEQYF; j_call: TRBJ2-7; d_call: NA; v_call: TRBV28
cdr3_aa: CASSALTGFEQYF; j_call: TRBJ2-7; d_call: NA; v_call: TRBV11-3
cdr3_aa: CATSGIQGNTIYF; j_call: TRBJ1-3; d_call: NA; v_call: TRBV2
cdr3_aa: CASSMGQDMISNQPQHF; j_call: TRBJ1-5; d_call: TRBD1; v_call: TRBV19
cdr3_aa: CASSPSPTNTGELFF; j_call: TRBJ2-2; d_call: NA; v_call: TRBV21-1
cdr3_aa: CASSTGQANTGELFF; j_call: TRBJ2-2; d_call: TRBD1; v_call: TRBV5-4
cdr3_aa: CASSHTWGGSTDTQYF; j_call: TRBJ2-3; d_call: TRBD2; v_call: TRBV7-2
cdr3_aa: CSVEPAGAPGYGYTF; j_call: TRBJ1-2; d_call: NA; v_call: TRBV29-1
cdr3_aa: CASSSLADPYEQYF; j_call: TRBJ2-7; d_call: TRBD2; v_call: TRBV27
cdr3_aa: CASSRGGQGESPLHF; j_call: TRBJ1-6; d_call: TRBD1; v_call: TRBV5-6
cdr3_aa: CATSAGGNGNQPQHF; j_call: TRBJ1-5; d_call: NA; v_call: TRBV24-1
cdr3_aa: CASSLGTVYEQYF; j_call: TRBJ2-7; d_call: NA; v_call: TRBV11-3
cdr3_aa: CASSLSFGTGGELFF; j_call: TRBJ2-2; d_call: NA; v_call: TRBV27
cdr3_aa: CASSGTGGEQPQHF; j_call: TRBJ1-5; d_call: TRBD1; v_call: TRBV19